These 28 T cell receptor beta chains originate from one sample sequenced in a study of T cell changes during pregnancy in multiple sclerosis. Sequenced by immunoSEQ multiplex PCR; TCRdb stores in-frame clones only, minus some. This table holds some 13,000 clones, about 86% found once. This specimen was CD8+ T cells from peripheral blood mononuclear cells, taken in the second trimester of pregnancy. These receptors were taken from a female donor in good health, enrolled as a control in a pregnancy study.

In its sample, this clone was seen once. The chain couples TRBV6-1 to TRBJ1-1, with D unresolved. From germline, CDR1 is MNHNS and CDR2 SASEGT. This CDR3 spans 15 amino acids. V lost 7 bases and J 4 bases, leaving 19 bases between the germline ends. The CDR3 DNA follows: TGTGCCAGCACTCGACTTAGCGGGGAGAGCACTGAAGCTTTCTTT. Amino acids: CASTRLSGESTEAFF.

This chain links TRBV16 with TRBJ2-7, with 10 bases matching TRBD2. The CDR3 runs 13 residues. Germline V CDR1 and CDR2: KGHSY, FQNENV. The V gene end was trimmed by 7 bases and the J gene end by 9 bases; junction bases not matched to a gene: 9. CDR3 coding DNA: TGTGCCAGCAAGCCACTAGCGGGGCCCACGCAGTACTTC. Its translation is CASKPLAGPTQYF.

The chain employs TRBV5-5 and TRBJ2-1; weak D call: TRBD2 (6 bases). The germline CDR1 and CDR2 sequences are SGHKS and YYEKEE (reference sequence). CDR3 length: 13 amino acids. Trimming took 5 bases from V and 8 from J, leaving 14 bases between them. Here the CDR3 reads CASSLTSSYEQFF. The CDR3 bases are TGTGCCAGCAGTCTGACTAGTAGCTATGAGCAGTTCTTC.

This chain connects TRBV4-1 to TRBJ1-2; 7 bases fit TRBD1. This CDR3 is built from 15 residues. With V trimmed by 0 bases and J by 4 bases, 5 bases remained unmatched. The germline gives CDR1 MGHRA, CDR2 YSYEKL. The CDR3 DNA reads TGCGCCAGCAGCCAAGAAACAGGGACAGTCTATGGCTACACCTTC. Translated: CASSQETGTVYGYTF.

For the CDR3, the DNA is TGTGCTAGTGGAATTGGACAGGAAGCTTTCTTT. Protein product: CASGIGQEAFF. The chain uses TRBV12-5 and TRBJ1-1; D is possibly TRBD1 (6 bases). The germline CDR1 and CDR2 sequences are LGHNT and FRNRAP. Trimming took 6 bases from V and 8 from J, leaving 10 bases between them. CDR3 length: 11 amino acids.

The chain carries TRBV4-3 and TRBJ2-7, with 13 bases lining up with TRBD2. The V and J ends lost 2 bases and 6 bases, in that order; junction bases with no gene match: 4. The CDR3 is 15 amino acids. CDR1 and CDR2 (germline): LGHNA, YSLEER. The CDR3 loop reads CASSQTSGGAFEQYF. The CDR3, as DNA: TGCGCCAGCAGCCAAACTAGCGGGGGGGCATTCGAGCAGTACTTC.

The chain links TRBV7-9 to TRBJ2-1, with 7 bases aligning to TRBD2. The V gene's germline CDR1 is SEHNR and CDR2 FQNEAQ (reference sequence). V trimming: 5 bases; J trimming: 9 bases; junction bases outside the gene matches: 4. The CDR3 runs to 12 residues. In DNA, the CDR3 is TGTGCCAGCAGCCCCTCGGGGGGTGAGCAGTTCTTC. Translating gives CASSPSGGEQFF.

This chain links TRBV14 with TRBJ1-2, with D tentatively TRBD1 (6 bases). Trimming pared 5 bases from V and 3 bases from J, leaving 19 bases between. The V gene's germline CDR1 is SGHDN and CDR2 FVKESK. The CDR3 has 16 amino acids. CDR3 DNA: TGTGCCAGCAGCGCAGCCCCAGGGGATGAGGACTATGGCTACACCTTC. Amino acid sequence: CASSAAPGDEDYGYTF.

The V and J genes are TRBV5-6 and TRBJ1-2, with D perhaps TRBD1 (6 bases). Trimming removed 0 bases from V and 6 bases from J, with 9 bases in between. Germline V gives CDR1 SGHDT, CDR2 YYEEEE. The CDR3 is 13 residues long. CDR3 region: CASSLGGGNGYTF. Written as DNA, the CDR3 is TGTGCCAGCAGCTTGGGAGGGGGAAATGGCTACACCTTC.

This chain connects TRBV19 to TRBJ2-1, with 15 bases lining up with TRBD2. CDR3 length: 16 residues. CDR1 is LNHDA, CDR2 SQIVND, per germline (reference sequence). Losses at the gene ends were 7 bases for V and 5 bases for J; bases not matched to a gene: 6. In DNA form, the CDR3 reads TGTGCCAGTAACATCGGACTAGCGGGGGGGAACAATGAGCAGTTCTTC. It codes for CASNIGLAGGNNEQFF. Looking up the rest from reference TRBV19 and TRBJ2-1 gives the full variable domain: DGGITQSPKYLFRKEGQNVTLSCEQNLNHDAMYWYRQDPGQGLRLIYYSQIVNDFQKGDIAEGYSVSREKKESFPLTVTSAQKNPTAFYLCASNIGLAGGNNEQFFGPGTRLTVL.

V gene TRBV7-9 combines with J gene TRBJ2-3; 8 positions agree with TRBD2. Germline-derived CDR1 and CDR2 are SEHNR and FQNEAQ (reference sequence). This CDR3 is built from 17 residues. The V and J ends lost 0 bases and 4 bases, in that order; junction bases with no gene match: 9. The CDR3 nucleotides are TGTGCCAGCAGCTTAGCGGTTGGACTAGCAGGTTCAGATACGCAGTATTTT. It specifies CASSLAVGLAGSDTQYF.

The V call is TRBV4-1, the J call TRBJ2-1, with TRBD2 matching 11 bases. In germline, CDR1 is MGHRA, CDR2 YSYEKL. J gave up 4 bases and V 3 bases, and 8 bases lay outside the gene matches. CDR3 length: 17 residues. The CDR3 DNA follows: TGCGCCAGCAGCCAGAATCCGGGACTAGCGGAGTACAATGAGCAGTTCTTC. It translates to CASSQNPGLAEYNEQFF.

The chain is built from TRBV5-6 and TRBJ2-1; no clear D. Germline assignment: CDR1 SGHDT and CDR2 YYEEEE. V dropped 2 bases and J dropped 0 bases, with 9 bases sitting between them. The CDR3 totals 15 residues. CDR3 in amino acids: CASSFPASSYNEQFF. Here the CDR3 DNA reads TGTGCCAGCAGCTTCCCCGCGAGCTCCTACAATGAGCAGTTCTTC.

V gene TRBV18 combines with J gene TRBJ2-5; 7 nucleotides agree with TRBD1. The length of the CDR3 is 14 residues. The J segment lost 11 bases and the V segment lost 3 bases, leaving 12 bases of the junction unmatched. The germline CDR1 and CDR2 sequences are KGHSH and LQKENI. The CDR3 region has the DNA TGTGCCAGCTCACCGGACAGGCGCCCCATGGAGCAGTACTTC. Translated, it gives CASSPDRRPMEQYF.

J is TRBJ1-1 and V is TRBV6-5, with 7 bases identical to TRBD1. This CDR3 comprises 16 residues. Germline V gene lookup returns CDR1 MNHEY and CDR2 SVGAGI. Trimming cost V 0 bases and J 2 bases; bases outside gene matches: 6. The CDR3 DNA reads as TGTGCCAGCAGTTACTCTTCCAGGACAGGTAACACTGAAGCTTTCTTT. It codes for CASSYSSRTGNTEAFF.

The genes are TRBV30 and TRBJ2-1; TRBD1 matches 8 bases. CDR1 is GTSNPN, CDR2 SVGIG, per germline (reference sequence). This CDR3 region has 14 residues. V lost 2 bases and J lost 6; bases outside the gene matches: 6. Written as DNA, the CDR3 is TGTGCCTGGAGTCGGGTCAGGGGGCGCAATGAGCAGTTCTTC. Translating gives CAWSRVRGRNEQFF. Using reference TRBV30 and TRBJ2-1 for the parts outside the CDR3, the full variable domain is SQTIHQWPATLVQPVGSPLSLECTVEGTSNPNLYWYRQAAGRGLQLLFYSVGIGQISSEVPQNLSASRPQDRQFILSSKKLLLSDSGFYLCAWSRVRGRNEQFFGPGTRLTVL.

The chain couples TRBV19 to TRBJ2-3; TRBD2 might be the D (6 bases). Germline assignment: CDR1 LNHDA and CDR2 SQIVND (reference sequence). The CDR3 is 15 amino acids. Trimming stripped 7 bases from V and 2 bases from J, with 16 bases between. DNA of the CDR3: TGTGCCAGTACCGGAATAGCGGAGGACACAGATACGCAGTATTTT. This encodes CASTGIAEDTDTQYF.

The rearrangement uses TRBV7-9 and TRBJ2-7; TRBD2 might be the D (7 bases). The CDR3 is 12 amino acids. Germline values: CDR1 SEHNR, CDR2 FQNEAQ (reference sequence). V dropped 6 bases and J dropped 2 bases, with 8 bases sitting between them. CDR3: CASRRGPYEQYF. The CDR3 DNA follows: TGTGCCAGCAGGCGGGGGCCCTACGAGCAGTACTTC.

This clone was recorded only once. The CDR3 is CASSQADTTDYNEQFF. The DNA of the CDR3 is TGTGCCAGCAGCCAAGCCGACACCACGGATTACAATGAGCAGTTCTTC. The chain carries TRBV14 and TRBJ2-1, with unresolved D. V was shortened by 1 base and J by 4 bases, with 14 bases between the two germline ends. Germline assignment: CDR1 SGHDN and CDR2 FVKESK. This CDR3 contains 16 residues.

This chain connects TRBV6-6 to TRBJ2-4; possibly TRBD2 for D (6 bases). The CDR3 sequence is 16 residues long. With 2 bases removed from V and 3 bases from J, the gap between germline ends came to 14 bases. The germline V gene has CDR1 MNHNY and CDR2 SVGAGI (reference sequence). This chain's CDR3 is CASSYRGGEDKNIQYF. The CDR3 nucleotides read TGTGCCAGCAGTTACCGTGGCGGGGAGGACAAAAACATTCAGTACTTC.

The chain couples TRBV2 to TRBJ1-1; possibly TRBD1 for D (5 bases). Trimming shortened V by 0 bases and J by 1 base, and 18 bases separated the two germline ends. CDR1 is SNHLY and CDR2 is FYNNEI in the germline V gene. This CDR3 has 18 residues. The chain's CDR3 is CASSEALGLAGQNTEAFF. CDR3 in DNA: TGTGCCAGCAGTGAAGCGCTTGGGCTCGCAGGGCAGAACACTGAAGCTTTCTTT.

The rearrangement uses TRBV6-1 and TRBJ1-1; no firm D call. Trimming shortened V by 0 bases and J by 1 base, and 9 bases separated the two germline ends. CDR1 and CDR2 from the germline V gene are MNHNS and SASEGT. This CDR3 comprises 15 residues. CDR3 amino acids: CASSEAWEWNTEAFF. The CDR3 nucleotides are TGTGCCAGCAGTGAAGCGTGGGAGTGGAACACTGAAGCTTTCTTT.

The J gene is TRBJ2-7, the V gene TRBV10-1; TRBD1 matches at 9 bases. The CDR3 sequence is 14 residues long. V lost 6 bases and J lost 1; bases outside the gene matches: 4. The V gene's germline CDR1 is WNHNN and CDR2 SYGVQD (reference sequence). CDR3 sequence: CASRPGQGSYEQYF. The CDR3 DNA follows: TGCGCCAGCAGGCCGGGACAGGGATCCTACGAGCAGTACTTC.

V gene TRBV6-1 combines with J gene TRBJ1-1, with 9 positions matching TRBD1. Trimming removed 1 base from V and 3 bases from J; junction bases left unmatched: 6. CDR1 and CDR2 (germline): MNHNS, SASEGT. This CDR3 has 16 amino acids. For the CDR3, the DNA is TGTGCCAGCAGTGAAGTGGGACAGGGTGTTTACACTGAAGCTTTCTTT. It codes for CASSEVGQGVYTEAFF.

The rearrangement joins TRBV6-5 to TRBJ1-5; 8 bases fit TRBD1. Germline CDR1 is MNHEY and CDR2 is SVGAGI. The V segment lost 9 bases and the J segment 3 bases; nucleotides outside the gene matches: 4. The length of the CDR3 is 13 residues. Here the CDR3 DNA reads TGTGCCAGTGGGACAGGCCACAATCAGCCCCAGCATTTT. Residues: CASGTGHNQPQHF.

The rearrangement uses TRBV27 and TRBJ2-7; D is unresolved. CDR3 size: 14 residues. Between the trimmed V and J ends, which lost 0 bases and 3 bases, there was a span of 9 bases. Germline V gene sequence: CDR1 MNHEY, CDR2 SMNVEV (reference sequence). CDR3 sequence: CASSLSLDNYEQYF. The CDR3 DNA sequence: TGTGCCAGCAGTTTATCGCTAGATAACTACGAGCAGTACTTC.

J is TRBJ2-5 and V is TRBV13; D gene ambiguous. Trimming removed 2 bases at V and 5 bases at J, with 6 bases between. This CDR3 region has 12 residues. CDR1 is PRHDT, CDR2 FYEKMQ, per germline (reference sequence). The CDR3 sequence: CASSLNSETQYF. The DNA of the CDR3 is TGTGCCAGCAGCTTAAACAGTGAGACCCAGTACTTC.

The genes are TRBV4-1 and TRBJ2-3; perhaps TRBD2 as D (6 bases). The CDR3 contains 14 residues. V lost 1 base and J 6 bases, leaving 11 bases between the germline ends. Germline CDR1 and CDR2: MGHRA and YSYEKL. CDR3 coding DNA: TGCGCCAGCAGCCAAGTGGGCGGGACTGATACGCAGTATTTT. Encoded protein: CASSQVGGTDTQYF.